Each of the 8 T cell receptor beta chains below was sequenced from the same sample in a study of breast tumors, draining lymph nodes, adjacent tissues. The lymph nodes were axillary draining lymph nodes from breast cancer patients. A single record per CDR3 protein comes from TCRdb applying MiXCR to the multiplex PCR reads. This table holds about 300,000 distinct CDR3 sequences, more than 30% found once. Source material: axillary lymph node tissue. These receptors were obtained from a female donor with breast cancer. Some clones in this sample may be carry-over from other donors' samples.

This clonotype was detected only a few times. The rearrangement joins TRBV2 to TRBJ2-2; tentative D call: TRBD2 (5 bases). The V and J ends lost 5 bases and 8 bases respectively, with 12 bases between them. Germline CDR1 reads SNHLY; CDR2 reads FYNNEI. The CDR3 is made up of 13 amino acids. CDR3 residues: CASSSGSWGELFF. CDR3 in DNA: TGTGCCAGCAGTTCGGGGTCCTGGGGGGAGCTGTTTTTT. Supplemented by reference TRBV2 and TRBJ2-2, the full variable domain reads EPEVTQTPSHQVTQMGQEVILRCVPISNHLYFYWYRQILGQKVEFLVSFYNNEISEKSEIFDDQFSVERPDGSNFTLKIRSTKLEDSAMYFCASSSGSWGELFFGEGSRLTVL.

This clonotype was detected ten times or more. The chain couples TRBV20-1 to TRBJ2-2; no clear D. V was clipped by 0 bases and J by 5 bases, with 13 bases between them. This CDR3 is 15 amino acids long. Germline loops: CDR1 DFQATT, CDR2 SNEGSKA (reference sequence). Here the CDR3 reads CSARDPARRTGELFF. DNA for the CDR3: TGCAGTGCTAGAGATCCGGCGAGACGGACCGGGGAGCTGTTTTTT.

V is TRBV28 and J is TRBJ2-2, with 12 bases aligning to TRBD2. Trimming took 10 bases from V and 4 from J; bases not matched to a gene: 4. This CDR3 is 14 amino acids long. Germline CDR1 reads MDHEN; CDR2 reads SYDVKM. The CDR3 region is CATGGLAGTGELFF. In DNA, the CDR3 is TGTGCCACCGGGGGACTAGCGGGCACCGGGGAGCTGTTTTTT.

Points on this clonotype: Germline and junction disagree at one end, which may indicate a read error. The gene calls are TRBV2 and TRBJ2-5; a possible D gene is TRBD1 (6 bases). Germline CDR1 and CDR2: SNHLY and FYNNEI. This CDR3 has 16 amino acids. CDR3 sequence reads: CASRQGLGAFQGTQYF. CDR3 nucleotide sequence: TGTGCCAGCCGCCAGGGGCTGGGGGCGTTTCAAGGGACCCAGTACTTC.

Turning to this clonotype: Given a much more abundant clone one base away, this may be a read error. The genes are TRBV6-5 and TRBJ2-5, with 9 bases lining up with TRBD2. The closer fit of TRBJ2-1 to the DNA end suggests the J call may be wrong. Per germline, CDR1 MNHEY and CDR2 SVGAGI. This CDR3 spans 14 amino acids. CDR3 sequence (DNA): TGTGCCAGCAGTTCGACTAGCGGCTACAATGAGCAGTTCTTC. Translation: CASSSTSGYNEQFF.

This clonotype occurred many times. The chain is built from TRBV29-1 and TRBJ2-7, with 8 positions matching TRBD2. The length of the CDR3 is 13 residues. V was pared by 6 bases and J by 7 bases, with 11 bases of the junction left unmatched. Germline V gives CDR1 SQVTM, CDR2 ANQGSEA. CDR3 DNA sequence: TGCAGCGTCGTGAGAGCGGGAGTGTGGGAGCAGTACTTC. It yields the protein CSVVRAGVWEQYF.

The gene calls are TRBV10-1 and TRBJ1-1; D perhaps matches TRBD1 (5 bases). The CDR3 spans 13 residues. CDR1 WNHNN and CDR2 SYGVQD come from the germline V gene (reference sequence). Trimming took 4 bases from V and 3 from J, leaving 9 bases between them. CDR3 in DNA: TGCGCCAGCAGTGGACAGCTATACACTGAAGCTTTCTTT. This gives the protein CASSGQLYTEAFF.

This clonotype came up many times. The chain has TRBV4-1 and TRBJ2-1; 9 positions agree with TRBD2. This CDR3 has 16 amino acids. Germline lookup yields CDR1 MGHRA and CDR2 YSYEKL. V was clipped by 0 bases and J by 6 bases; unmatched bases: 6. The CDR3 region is CASSQDPGLAANEQFF. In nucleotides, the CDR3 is TGCGCCAGCAGCCAAGATCCGGGACTAGCTGCCAATGAGCAGTTCTTC.